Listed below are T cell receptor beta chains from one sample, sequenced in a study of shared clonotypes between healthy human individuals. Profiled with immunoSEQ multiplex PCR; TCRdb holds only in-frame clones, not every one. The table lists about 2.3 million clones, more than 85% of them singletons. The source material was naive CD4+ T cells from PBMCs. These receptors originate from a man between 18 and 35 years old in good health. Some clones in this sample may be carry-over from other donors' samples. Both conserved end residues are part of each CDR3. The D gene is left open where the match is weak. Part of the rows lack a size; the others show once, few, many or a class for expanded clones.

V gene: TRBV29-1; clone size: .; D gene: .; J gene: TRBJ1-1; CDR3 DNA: TGCAGCGTTGGTGAGCAGGACAATACTGAAGCTTTCTTT; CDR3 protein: CSVGEQDNTEAFF
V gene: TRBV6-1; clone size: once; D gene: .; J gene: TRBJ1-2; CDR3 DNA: TGTGCCAGCAGTGAAGCGGGGGGGGCGCGAGGATCTGGCTACACCTTC; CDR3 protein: CASSEAGGARGSGYTF
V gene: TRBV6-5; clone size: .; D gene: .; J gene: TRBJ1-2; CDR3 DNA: TGTGCCAGCAGCCCAACAGGGTCTGGCTACACCTTC; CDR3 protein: CASSPTGSGYTF
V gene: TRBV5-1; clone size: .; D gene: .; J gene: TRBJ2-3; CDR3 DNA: TGCGCCAGCAGCCTGGCTCCCACAGATACGCAGTATTTT; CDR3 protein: CASSLAPTDTQYF
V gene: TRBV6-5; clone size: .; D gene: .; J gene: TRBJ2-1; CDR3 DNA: TGTGCCAGCCGAAAGAGGACTGGCTCCTACAATGAGCAGTTCTTC; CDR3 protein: CASRKRTGSYNEQFF
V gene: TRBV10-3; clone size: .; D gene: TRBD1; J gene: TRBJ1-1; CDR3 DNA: TGTGCCATCAGTGAGGCAGGGGGGGAAGCTTTCTTT; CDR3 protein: CAISEAGGEAFF
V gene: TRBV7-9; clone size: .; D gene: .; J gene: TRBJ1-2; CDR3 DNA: TGTGCCAGCAGCACCCGAAGGGAGAACTATGGCTACACCTTC; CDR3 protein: CASSTRRENYGYTF
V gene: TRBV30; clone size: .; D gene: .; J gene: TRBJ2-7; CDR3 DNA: TGTGCCTGGAGTCAAGGCCAGGGCTACGAGCAGTACTTC; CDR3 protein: CAWSQGQGYEQYF
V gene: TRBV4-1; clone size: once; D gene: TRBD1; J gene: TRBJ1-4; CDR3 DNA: TGCGCCAGCAGCCAAGATGATCGAGCCAGGGGGAATGAAAAACTGTTTTTT; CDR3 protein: CASSQDDRARGNEKLFF
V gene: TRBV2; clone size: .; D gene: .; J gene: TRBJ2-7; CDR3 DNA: TGTGCCAGCAGTGTAGGGAGTGAGCAGTACTTC; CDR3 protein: CASSVGSEQYF
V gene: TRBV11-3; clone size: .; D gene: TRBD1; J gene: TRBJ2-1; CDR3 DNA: TGTGCCAGCAGCCCGGGACAGAACTCCTACAATGAGCAGTTCTTC; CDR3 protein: CASSPGQNSYNEQFF
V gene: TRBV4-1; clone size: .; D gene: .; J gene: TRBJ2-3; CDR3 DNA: TGCGCCAGCAGCCAAGATGTCGGGGCCTGGGGTACGCAGTATTTT; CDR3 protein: CASSQDVGAWGTQYF
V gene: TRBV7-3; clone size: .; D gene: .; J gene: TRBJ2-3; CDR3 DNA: TGTGCCAGCAGCTATTCCGGGACTGAATTTGCGCAGTATTTT; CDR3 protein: CASSYSGTEFAQYF
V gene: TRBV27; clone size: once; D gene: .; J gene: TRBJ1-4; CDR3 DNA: TGTGCCAGCAGGGAACGGAATGAAAAACTGTTTTTT; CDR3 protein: CASRERNEKLFF
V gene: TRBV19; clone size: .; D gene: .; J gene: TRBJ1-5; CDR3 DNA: TGTGCCAGTAGTATACTGGGCCTCAGCCAGCCCCAGCATTTT; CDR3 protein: CASSILGLSQPQHF
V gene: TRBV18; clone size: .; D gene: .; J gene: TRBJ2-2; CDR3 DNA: TGTGCCAGCTCACCACAGGGGGGTGACACCGGGGAGCTGTTTTTT; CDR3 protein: CASSPQGGDTGELFF
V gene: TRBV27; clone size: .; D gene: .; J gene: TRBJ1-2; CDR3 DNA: TGTGCCAGCAGTCCTTGGCGGGCGGCAAACTATGGCTACACCTTC; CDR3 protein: CASSPWRAANYGYTF
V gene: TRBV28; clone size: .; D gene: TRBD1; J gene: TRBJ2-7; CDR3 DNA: TGTGCCAGCAGGCGGACACAGGGGGCCTACGAGCAGTACTTC; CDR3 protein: CASRRTQGAYEQYF
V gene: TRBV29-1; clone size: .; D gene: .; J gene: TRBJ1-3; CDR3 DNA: TGCAGCGTTGAAGGGCAGGGTTCCTCTGGAAACACCATATATTTT; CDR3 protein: CSVEGQGSSGNTIYF
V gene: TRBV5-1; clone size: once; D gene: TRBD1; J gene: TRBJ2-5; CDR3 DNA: TGCGCCAGCAGCTACAGGGGGCCAGAGACCCAGTACTTC; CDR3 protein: CASSYRGPETQYF
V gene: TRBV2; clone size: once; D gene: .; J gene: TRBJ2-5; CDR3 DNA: TGTGCCAGCGGAGGGACAGTCCAAGAGACCCAGTACTTC; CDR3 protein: CASGGTVQETQYF
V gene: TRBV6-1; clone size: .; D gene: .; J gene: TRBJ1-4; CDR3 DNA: TGTGCCAGCAGTGAAGCGGGCGAAGGATCAGAAAAACTGTTTTTT; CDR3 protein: CASSEAGEGSEKLFF
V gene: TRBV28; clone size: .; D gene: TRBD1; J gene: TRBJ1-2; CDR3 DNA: TGTGCCAGCGGCACCCTGGGGACAGGGAACTATGGCTACACCTTC; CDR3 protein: CASGTLGTGNYGYTF
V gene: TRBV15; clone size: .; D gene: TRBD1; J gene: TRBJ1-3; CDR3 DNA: TGTGCCACCAGCACCGTCGACAGGGCCTTCCGAAGCGCCGGAAACACCATATATTTT; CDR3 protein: CATSTVDRAFRSAGNTIYF
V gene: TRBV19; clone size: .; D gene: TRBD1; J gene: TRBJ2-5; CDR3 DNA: TGTGCCAGTAGTATTAATCCGGGACAGGGTACAGAGACCCAGTACTTC; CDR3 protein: CASSINPGQGTETQYF
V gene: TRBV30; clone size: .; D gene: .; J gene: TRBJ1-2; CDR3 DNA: TGTGCCTGGAAGTGGGGGATACAGGCCCCTAACTATGGCTACACCTTC; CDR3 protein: CAWKWGIQAPNYGYTF
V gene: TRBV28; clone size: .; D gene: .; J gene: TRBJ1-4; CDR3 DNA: TGTGCCACCACCACCGGGGCCCTGGGTGAAAAACTGTTTTTT; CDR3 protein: CATTTGALGEKLFF
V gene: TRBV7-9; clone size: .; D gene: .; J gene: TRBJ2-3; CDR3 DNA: TGTGCCAGCAGCACCCGCGGGACTAGCACAGATACGCAGTATTTT; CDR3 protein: CASSTRGTSTDTQYF
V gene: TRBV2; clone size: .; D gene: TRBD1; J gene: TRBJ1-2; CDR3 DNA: TGTGCCAGCGGGTCCCGGGACAGGTTCCGGAACTATGGCTACACCTTC; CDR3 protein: CASGSRDRFRNYGYTF
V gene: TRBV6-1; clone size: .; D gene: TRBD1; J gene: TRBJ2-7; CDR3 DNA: TGTGCCAGCAGCCTCGCAGGGGGCAAGGGCCACGAGCAGTACTTC; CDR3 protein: CASSLAGGKGHEQYF
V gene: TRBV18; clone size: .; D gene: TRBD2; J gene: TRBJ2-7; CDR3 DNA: TGTGCCAGCTCACAAGCGCCGGGACTAGCGGTTGTCTACGAGCAGTACTTC; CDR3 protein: CASSQAPGLAVVYEQYF
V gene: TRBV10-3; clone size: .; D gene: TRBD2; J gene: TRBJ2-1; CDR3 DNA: TGTGCCATCAGTCCCAGCGGGGATAAAAATGAGCAGTTCTTC; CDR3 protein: CAISPSGDKNEQFF
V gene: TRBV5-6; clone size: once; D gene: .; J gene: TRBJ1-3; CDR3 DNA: TGTGCCAGCAGCTTTAGGAAATGGGGGCCCGGAAACACCATATATTTT; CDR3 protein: CASSFRKWGPGNTIYF
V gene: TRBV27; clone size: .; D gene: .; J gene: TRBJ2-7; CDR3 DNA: TGTGCCAGCAGTTTGCTCCGAACTTACGAGCAGTACTTC; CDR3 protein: CASSLLRTYEQYF
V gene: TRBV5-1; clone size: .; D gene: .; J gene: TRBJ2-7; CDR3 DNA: TGCGCCAGCAGCGACCTCTACGAGCAGTACTTC; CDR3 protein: CASSDLYEQYF
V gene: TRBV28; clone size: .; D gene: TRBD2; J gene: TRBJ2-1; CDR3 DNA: TGTGCCAGCAGATACACCGGACTAGCGGGTGACAATGAGCAGTTCTTC; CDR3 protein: CASRYTGLAGDNEQFF
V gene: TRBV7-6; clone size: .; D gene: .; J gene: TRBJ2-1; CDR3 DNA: TGTGCCAGCAGCTTTAGATCAGGATCCTACAATGAGCAGTTCTTC; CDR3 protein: CASSFRSGSYNEQFF
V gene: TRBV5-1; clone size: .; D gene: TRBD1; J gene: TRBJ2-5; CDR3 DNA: TGCGCCAGCAGCCCGGACAGGGGTGGGGAGACCCAGTACTTC; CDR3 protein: CASSPDRGGETQYF
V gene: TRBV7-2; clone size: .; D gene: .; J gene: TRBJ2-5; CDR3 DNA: TGTGCCAGCAGCTTGACCAGGACACACCAGGGAGAGACCCAGTACTTC; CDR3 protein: CASSLTRTHQGETQYF
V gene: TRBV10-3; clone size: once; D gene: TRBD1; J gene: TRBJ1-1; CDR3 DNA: TGTGCCATCAGGACCGGGACAGGTGGGAACACTGAAGCTTTCTTT; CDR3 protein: CAIRTGTGGNTEAFF
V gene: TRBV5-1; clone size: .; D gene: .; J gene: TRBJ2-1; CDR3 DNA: TGCGCCAGCAGCTCGGATGGGGACTACAATGAGCAGTTCTTC; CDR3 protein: CASSSDGDYNEQFF
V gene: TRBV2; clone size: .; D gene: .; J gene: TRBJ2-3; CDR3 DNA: TGTGCCAGCAGTGTGGATACTAGCACAGATACGCAGTATTTT; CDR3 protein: CASSVDTSTDTQYF
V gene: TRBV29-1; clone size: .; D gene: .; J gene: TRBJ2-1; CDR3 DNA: TGCAGCGTTCCGAACCAGAGTGGGTACAATGAGCAGTTCTTC; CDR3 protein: CSVPNQSGYNEQFF
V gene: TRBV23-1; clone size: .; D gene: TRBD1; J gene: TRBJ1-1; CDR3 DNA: TGCGCCAGCAGTCCCGGGACAGGGAACACTGAAGCTTTCTTT; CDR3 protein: CASSPGTGNTEAFF
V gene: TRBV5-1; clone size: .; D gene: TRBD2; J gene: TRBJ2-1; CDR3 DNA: TGCGCCAGCAGCCCGGGGCTCCGACTAGCGGGAGGGCCCAATGAGCAGTTCTTC; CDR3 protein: CASSPGLRLAGGPNEQFF
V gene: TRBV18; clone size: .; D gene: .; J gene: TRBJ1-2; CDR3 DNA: TGTGCCAGCTCACCACAGGGTTCTGGGAGCTATGGCTACACCTTC; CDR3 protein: CASSPQGSGSYGYTF
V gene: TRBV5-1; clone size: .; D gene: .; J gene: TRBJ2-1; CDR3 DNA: TGCGCCAGCAGGTCGCAGGGCTACAATGAGCAGTTCTTC; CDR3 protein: CASRSQGYNEQFF
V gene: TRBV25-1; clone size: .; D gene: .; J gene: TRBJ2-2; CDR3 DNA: TGTGCCAGCAGTGAATATTCAGGCGTGGGGGAGCTGTTTTTT; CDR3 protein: CASSEYSGVGELFF
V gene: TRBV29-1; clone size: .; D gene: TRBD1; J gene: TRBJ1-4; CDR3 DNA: TGCAGCGTTAGGGCAGGGGGCTCTAATGAAAAACTGTTTTTT; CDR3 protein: CSVRAGGSNEKLFF
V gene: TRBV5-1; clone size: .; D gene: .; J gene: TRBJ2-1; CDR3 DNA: TGCGCCAGCAGCTTGGGGGCGTGGAGCCAAACCTACAATGAGCAGTTCTTC; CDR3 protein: CASSLGAWSQTYNEQFF
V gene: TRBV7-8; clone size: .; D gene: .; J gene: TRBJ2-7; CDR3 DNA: TGTGCCAGCAGCTTAGTTGGTGGGGACGAGCAGTACTTC; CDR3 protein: CASSLVGGDEQYF
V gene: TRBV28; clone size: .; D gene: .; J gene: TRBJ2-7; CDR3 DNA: TGTGCCAGCAGTTTAGGGGGGCCCGGCGAGCAGTACTTC; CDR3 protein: CASSLGGPGEQYF